The 21 T cell receptor beta chains below all came from one sample that was sequenced in a study of tissue T cells after allogeneic stem cell transplantation. Only in-frame clones appear in the TCRdb table, and some are missing; sequencing was by immunoSEQ multiplex PCR. This sample has around 2,600 clones, with 72% found just once. Steroid-refractory graft-versus-host disease after allogeneic hematopoietic cell transplant qualified adults for prospective research-autopsy enrollment. Sequencing used colon tissue, obtained at autopsy. All receptors derive from a male patient over 55 with steroid-refractory graft-versus-host disease after an allogeneic stem cell transplant. Some T cells may be graft donor cells.

This clone is judged large. The CDR3 loop reads CASSSGQGSAYNSPLHF. DNA for the CDR3: TGTGCCAGCAGTTCCGGACAGGGCAGCGCCTATAATTCACCCCTCCACTTT. The chain carries TRBV27 and TRBJ1-6; 8 nucleotides agree with TRBD1. The CDR3 extends over 17 amino acids. The V gene's germline CDR1 is MNHEY and CDR2 SMNVEV (reference sequence). The J segment lost 2 bases and the V segment lost 4 bases, leaving 7 bases of the junction unmatched.

J is TRBJ1-2 and V is TRBV19; no reliable D call. V was pared by 4 bases and J by 2 bases, with 11 bases between. CDR3 length equals 14 residues. CDR1 is LNHDA, CDR2 SQIVND, per germline (reference sequence). CDR3 bases: TGTGCCAGTAGTAAATACGGCCTAAACTATGGCTACACCTTC. As protein: CASSKYGLNYGYTF. Filled out from reference TRBV19 and TRBJ1-2, the complete variable domain reads DGGITQSPKYLFRKEGQNVTLSCEQNLNHDAMYWYRQDPGQGLRLIYYSQIVNDFQKGDIAEGYSVSREKKESFPLTVTSAQKNPTAFYLCASSKYGLNYGYTFGSGTRLTVV.

This sequence joins TRBV4-2 and TRBJ2-2; possible D gene TRBD1, 5 bases. This CDR3 has 14 amino acids. Germline V gene lookup returns CDR1 LGHNA and CDR2 YNFKEQ. V dropped 2 bases and J dropped 7 bases, with 11 bases sitting between them. CDR3 sequence: CASSQTGPYGELFF. In nucleotides, the CDR3 is TGTGCCAGCAGCCAAACAGGCCCCTACGGGGAGCTGTTTTTT.

The chain carries TRBV7-6 and TRBJ2-7; 8 bases match TRBD2. CDR3 length equals 15 residues. Losses at the gene ends were 5 bases for V and 3 bases for J; bases not matched to a gene: 9. Looked up from germline, CDR1 is SGHVS and CDR2 is FNYEAQ. The CDR3 spells CASSLSGAGGYEQYF. CDR3 sequence (DNA): TGTGCCAGCAGCCTCTCGGGGGCGGGGGGCTACGAGCAGTACTTC.

The chain is built from TRBV7-2 and TRBJ2-7; no clear D. Trimming pared 4 bases from V and 3 bases from J, leaving 7 bases between. Germline V gene lookup returns CDR1 SGHTA and CDR2 FQGNSA. The CDR3 is made up of 12 amino acids. CDR3 region: CASSSSLYEQYF. DNA of the CDR3: TGTGCCAGCAGCTCTTCACTCTACGAGCAGTACTTC.

J is TRBJ1-4 and V is TRBV2, with 8 bases aligning to TRBD1. Per germline, CDR1 SNHLY and CDR2 FYNNEI. V lost 6 bases and J lost 4; bases outside the gene matches: 10. This CDR3 is 16 amino acids long. The CDR3 loop is CASRADRVARNEKLFF. CDR3 sequence (DNA): TGTGCCAGCAGAGCGGACAGGGTAGCTCGTAATGAAAAACTGTTTTTT.

The V gene is TRBV5-6, the J gene TRBJ1-5; 7 bases line up with TRBD1. The CDR3 sequence is 17 residues long. The germline V gene has CDR1 SGHDT and CDR2 YYEEEE. With V trimmed by 4 bases and J by 2 bases, 12 bases remained unmatched. The CDR3 sequence is CASSPFTGVGGNQPQHF. The CDR3, as DNA: TGTGCCAGCAGCCCCTTCACAGGGGTCGGCGGCAATCAGCCCCAGCATTTT.

V and J are TRBV7-8 and TRBJ1-1; possibly TRBD1 for D (5 bases). The ends were cut back, 2 bases at V and 5 bases at J, with 12 bases in the middle. In germline, CDR1 is SGHVS, CDR2 FQNEAQ. The CDR3 runs 14 residues. The CDR3: CASSLQGGRTEAFF. The CDR3 nucleotides read TGTGCCAGCAGCTTACAGGGAGGTCGGACTGAAGCTTTCTTT.

J is TRBJ2-5 and V is TRBV5-4; 8 bases map to TRBD2. This CDR3 region has 17 residues. With V trimmed by 4 bases and J by 5 bases, 16 bases remained unmatched. Germline CDR1 reads SGHNT; CDR2 reads YYREEE (reference sequence). The CDR3 spells CASSRGVSGTSGETQYF. In nucleotides, the CDR3 is TGTGCCAGCAGCCGGGGGGTTAGCGGGACCTCCGGGGAGACCCAGTACTTC. Full variable domain (remainder filled in from reference TRBV5-4 and TRBJ2-5): ETGVTQSPTHLIKTRGQQVTLRCSSQSGHNTVSWYQQALGQGPQFIFQYYREEENGRGNFPPRFSGLQFPNYSSELNVNALELDDSALYLCASSRGVSGTSGETQYFGPGTRLLVL.

The chain combines TRBV18 with TRBJ2-7; 8 positions match TRBD1. Germline V lookup: CDR1 KGHSH, CDR2 LQKENI. The CDR3 contains 14 residues. Trimming at V came to 6 bases and at J to 2 bases, leaving 6 bases not matched to a gene. The CDR3 protein is CASSPGQGPYEQYF. Here the CDR3 DNA reads TGTGCCAGCTCTCCAGGACAGGGTCCCTACGAGCAGTACTTC.

CDR3 nucleotides: TGTGCCAGCAGCTTAGGGCTAGCGGGGGGTTCCTACACAGATACGCAGTATTTT. This gives the protein CASSLGLAGGSYTDTQYF. The J gene is TRBJ2-3, the V gene TRBV7-6; 11 nucleotides agree with TRBD2. The V and J ends lost 1 base and 2 bases, in that order; junction bases with no gene match: 8. The germline CDR1 and CDR2 sequences are SGHVS and FNYEAQ. This CDR3 spans 18 amino acids.

The chain carries TRBV19 and TRBJ2-1; 8 bases are shared with TRBD2. CDR3 size: 14 residues. Germline CDR1 LNHDA, CDR2 SQIVND (reference sequence). Germline trimming cut 6 bases from V and 5 bases from J; bases unmatched to any gene: 6. Here the CDR3 reads CASRLGGADNEQFF. Written as DNA, the CDR3 is TGTGCCAGTAGGCTCGGGGGGGCCGACAATGAGCAGTTCTTC.

The rearrangement uses TRBV10-3 and TRBJ2-1; D may correspond to TRBD1 or TRBD2 (5 bases each). CDR1 is ENHRY, CDR2 SYGVKD, per germline. The CDR3 is 14 amino acids. Between the trimmed V and J ends, which lost 3 bases and 4 bases, there was a span of 10 bases. DNA for the CDR3: TGTGCCATCAGTGACGGGGCAGGATACAATGAGCAGTTCTTC. Protein sequence: CAISDGAGYNEQFF.

The rearrangement uses TRBV3-1 (or the pseudogene TRBV3-2) and TRBJ1-1, with a possible D match to TRBD1 (6 bases). Trimming removed 4 bases at V and 3 bases at J, with 9 bases between. Germline loops: CDR1 LGHDT, CDR2 YNNKEL (reference sequence). CDR3 length: 13 residues. The CDR3 loop is CASSPRGDTEAFF. The CDR3 DNA reads TGTGCCAGCAGCCCCAGGGGTGACACTGAAGCTTTCTTT.

The V call is TRBV30, the J call TRBJ1-5; the D gene is possibly TRBD1 (6 bases). Germline CDR1 reads GTSNPN; CDR2 reads SVGIG (reference sequence). The germline V and J ends were trimmed by 0 bases and 11 bases, with 14 bases remaining between them. The CDR3 runs 13 residues. CDR3 DNA: TGTGCCTGGAGTGTACTAGGGACATACTCCCAGCATTTT. This translates into CAWSVLGTYSQHF.

This clone came up once. J is TRBJ1-3 and V is TRBV5-1; TRBD1 is a possible D gene (6 bases). CDR1 and CDR2 (germline): SGHRS, YFSETQ. The CDR3 contains 15 residues. V lost 0 bases to trimming and J lost 2 bases, with 9 bases between them. The CDR3 is CASSLVPGAGNTIYF. CDR3 nucleotide sequence: TGCGCCAGCAGCTTGGTGCCAGGGGCTGGAAACACCATATATTTT.

V is TRBV7-2 and J is TRBJ1-1; 9 bases are a match to TRBD1. Germline CDR1 and CDR2: SGHTA and FQGNSA. This CDR3 comprises 15 residues. V shed 5 bases, J shed 4 bases, and the junction held 8 bases outside the gene matches. The CDR3 is CASSPRDRVPTEAFF. CDR3 in DNA: TGTGCCAGCAGCCCCCGGGACAGGGTTCCCACTGAAGCTTTCTTT.

The chain has TRBV7-8 and TRBJ1-2; D unresolved. The V gene's germline CDR1 is SGHVS and CDR2 FQNEAQ. The CDR3 runs 13 residues. With 6 bases removed from V and 4 bases from J, the gap between germline ends came to 12 bases. Written as DNA, the CDR3 is TGTGCCAGCAGTACCTCAGGTCGCTATGGCTACACCTTC. It translates to CASSTSGRYGYTF.

This chain links TRBV11-3 with TRBJ2-7; 9 bases line up with TRBD1. The trim removed 5 bases at V and 6 bases at J, leaving 11 bases unmatched. This CDR3 has 15 residues. Germline lookup yields CDR1 SGHNT and CDR2 YENEEA. DNA for the CDR3: TGTGCCAGCAGCCTAAGCCCGGACAGGGGTGGCGAGCAGTACTTC. Translated, it gives CASSLSPDRGGEQYF.

This clone was counted a few times. The chain employs TRBV28 and TRBJ1-6; 7 positions match TRBD1. Germline-derived CDR1 and CDR2 are MDHEN and SYDVKM. Trimming at V came to 5 bases and at J to 7 bases, leaving 5 bases not matched to a gene. This CDR3 comprises 14 residues. Here the CDR3 DNA reads TGTGCCAGCAGTCCCGGACAGGAAAATTCACCCCTCCACTTT. As protein: CASSPGQENSPLHF.

This chain connects TRBV5-4 to TRBJ2-3, with 13 bases fitting TRBD2. Unmatched junction bases numbered 7, after V lost 6 bases and J lost 6 bases. CDR3 length: 15 amino acids. The germline V gene encodes CDR1 SGHNT and CDR2 YYREEE (reference sequence). The CDR3 is CASTTSGGAYDTQYF. Written as DNA, the CDR3 is TGTGCCAGCACCACTAGCGGGGGGGCATATGATACGCAGTATTTT.